This T cell receptor beta chain is from a study of blood T cell repertoires in COVID-19. Study-wide background: T cells, B-cell-depleted T cells, or PBMCs supplied cDNA or gDNA.

Assay used: immunoSEQ multiplex PCR; TCRdb lists only in-frame clones, some missing. The top ten clones hold roughly 9% of a sample with over 130,000 clones, about three quarters of them seen once. V gave up 1 base and J gave up 4 bases, with 10 bases separating them. This CDR3 spans 13 amino acids. Per the germline V gene, CDR1 is GTSNPN and CDR2 is SVGIG (reference sequence). The sequencing sample was made of peripheral blood. This sequence was found in a woman between 50 and 59 years old with active or convalescent COVID-19. V and J are TRBV30 and TRBJ1-2; D is ambiguous. DNA for the CDR3: TGTGCCTGGAGTGGCACGGGTCCCTATGGCTACACCTTC. Amino acids: CAWSGTGPYGYTF. Full variable domain (missing parts from reference TRBV30 and TRBJ1-2): SQTIHQWPATLVQPVGSPLSLECTVEGTSNPNLYWYRQAAGRGLQLLFYSVGIGQISSEVPQNLSASRPQDRQFILSSKKLLLSDSGFYLCAWSGTGPYGYTFGSGTRLTVV.